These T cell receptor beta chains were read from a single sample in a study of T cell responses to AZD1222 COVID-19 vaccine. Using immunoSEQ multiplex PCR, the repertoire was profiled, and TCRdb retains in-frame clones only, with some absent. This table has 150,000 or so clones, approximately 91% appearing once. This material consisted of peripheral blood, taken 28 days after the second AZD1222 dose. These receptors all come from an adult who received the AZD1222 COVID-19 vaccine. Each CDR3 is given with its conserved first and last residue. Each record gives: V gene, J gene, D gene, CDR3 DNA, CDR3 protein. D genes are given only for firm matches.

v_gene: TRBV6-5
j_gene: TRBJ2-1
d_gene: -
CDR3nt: TGTGCCAGCAGCGCTCTAGGTTACAATGAGCAGTTCTTC
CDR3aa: CASSALGYNEQFF

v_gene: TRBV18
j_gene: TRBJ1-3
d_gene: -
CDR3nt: TGTGCCAGCTCATCGGGAGCCTCTGGAAACACCATATATTTT
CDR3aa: CASSSGASGNTIYF

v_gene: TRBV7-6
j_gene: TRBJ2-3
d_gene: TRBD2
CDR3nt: TGTGCCAGCAGCTTAGCTGGAGCGGGGCAGGCCACAGATACGCAGTATTTT
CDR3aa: CASSLAGAGQATDTQYF

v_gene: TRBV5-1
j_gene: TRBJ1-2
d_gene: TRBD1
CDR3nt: TGCGCCAGCAGCTCGACCGGGACAGGGAGCCATGGCTACACCTTC
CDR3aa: CASSSTGTGSHGYTF

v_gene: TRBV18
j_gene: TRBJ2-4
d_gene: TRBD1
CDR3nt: TGTGCCAGCTCACCCGGACAGGGGGCTGGGGGTGGTGACAAAAACATTCAGTACTTC
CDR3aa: CASSPGQGAGGGDKNIQYF

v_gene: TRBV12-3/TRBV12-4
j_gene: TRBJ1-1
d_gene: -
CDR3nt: TGTGCCAGCAGTTTCCGCAGGAACACTGAAGCTTTCTTT
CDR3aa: CASSFRRNTEAFF

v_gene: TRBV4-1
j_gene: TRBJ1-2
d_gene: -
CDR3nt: TGCGCCAGCAGCCAAGGGCAGTTATATGGCTACACCTTC
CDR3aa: CASSQGQLYGYTF

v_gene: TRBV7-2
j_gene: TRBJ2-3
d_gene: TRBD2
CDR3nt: TGTGCCAGCAGCGATAGCGGGGGTGGAGATACGCAGTATTTT
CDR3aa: CASSDSGGGDTQYF

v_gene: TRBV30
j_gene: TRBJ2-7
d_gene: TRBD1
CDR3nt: TGTGCCTGGGGGACAGGGACTAATTACGAGCAGTACTTC
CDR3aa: CAWGTGTNYEQYF

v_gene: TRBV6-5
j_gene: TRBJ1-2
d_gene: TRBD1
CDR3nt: TGTGCCAGCAGTAACGGACAGGGGGATTGGTATGGCTACACCTTC
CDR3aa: CASSNGQGDWYGYTF

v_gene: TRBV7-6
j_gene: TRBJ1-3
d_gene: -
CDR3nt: TGTGCCAGCAGCCCTGCGATAAGCTCTGGAAACACCATATATTTT
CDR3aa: CASSPAISSGNTIYF